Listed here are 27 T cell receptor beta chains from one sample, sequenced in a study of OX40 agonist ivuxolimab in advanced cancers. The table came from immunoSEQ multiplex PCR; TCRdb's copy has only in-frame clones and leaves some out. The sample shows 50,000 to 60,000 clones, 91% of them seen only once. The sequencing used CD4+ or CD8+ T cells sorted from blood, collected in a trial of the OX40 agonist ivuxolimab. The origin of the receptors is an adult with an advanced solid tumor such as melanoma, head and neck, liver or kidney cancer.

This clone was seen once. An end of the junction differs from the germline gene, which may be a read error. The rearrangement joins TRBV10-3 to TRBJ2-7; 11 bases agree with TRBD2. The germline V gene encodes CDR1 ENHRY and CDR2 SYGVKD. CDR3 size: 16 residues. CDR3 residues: CASSLNSLAGAYEQYF. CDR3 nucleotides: TGTGCCAGCAGTCTCAATTCACTAGCGGGAGCCTACGAGCAGTACTTC.

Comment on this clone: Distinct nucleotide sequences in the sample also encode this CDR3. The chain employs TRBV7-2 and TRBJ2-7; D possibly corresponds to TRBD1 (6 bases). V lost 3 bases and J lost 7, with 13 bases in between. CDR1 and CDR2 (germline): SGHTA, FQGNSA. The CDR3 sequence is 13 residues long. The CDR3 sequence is CASSFGGGGEQYF. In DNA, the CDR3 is TGTGCCAGCAGCTTTGGTGGGGGCGGGGAGCAGTACTTC.

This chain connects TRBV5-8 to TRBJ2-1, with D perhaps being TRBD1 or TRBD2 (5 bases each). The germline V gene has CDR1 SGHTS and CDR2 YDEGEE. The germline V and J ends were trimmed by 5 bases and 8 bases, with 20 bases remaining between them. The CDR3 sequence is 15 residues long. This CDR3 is CASSSGTLRIDEQFF. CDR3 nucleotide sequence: TGTGCCAGCAGTTCCGGGACCCTTCGGATCGATGAGCAGTTCTTC.

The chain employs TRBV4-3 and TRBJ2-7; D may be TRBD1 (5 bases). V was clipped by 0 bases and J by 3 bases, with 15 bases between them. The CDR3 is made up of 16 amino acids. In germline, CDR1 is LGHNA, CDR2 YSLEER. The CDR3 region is CASSQDISQALYEQYF. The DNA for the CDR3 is TGCGCCAGCAGCCAAGATATTTCACAGGCCCTCTACGAGCAGTACTTC.

CDR3 residues: CASSVDGTTYEQYF. The DNA of the CDR3 is TGTGCCAGCAGCGTAGATGGAACCACCTACGAGCAGTACTTC. V usage is TRBV9 and J usage is TRBJ2-7; D not certain. The CDR3 covers 14 residues. V was cut by 0 bases and J by 2 bases, with 9 bases left in between. In germline, CDR1 is SGDLS, CDR2 YYNGEE. Together with reference TRBV9 and TRBJ2-7, the CDR3 gives the full variable domain: DSGVTQTPKHLITATGQRVTLRCSPRSGDLSVYWYQQSLDQGLQFLIQYYNGEERAKGNILERFSAQQFPDLHSELNLSSLELGDSALYFCASSVDGTTYEQYFGPGTRLTVT.

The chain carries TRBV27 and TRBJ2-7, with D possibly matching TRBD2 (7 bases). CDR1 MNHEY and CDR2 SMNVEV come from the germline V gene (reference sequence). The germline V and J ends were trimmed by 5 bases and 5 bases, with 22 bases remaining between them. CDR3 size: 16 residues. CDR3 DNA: TGTGCCAGCAGTCCCGGACTAGGGGGTTTCTTACACGAGCAGTACTTC. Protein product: CASSPGLGGFLHEQYF.

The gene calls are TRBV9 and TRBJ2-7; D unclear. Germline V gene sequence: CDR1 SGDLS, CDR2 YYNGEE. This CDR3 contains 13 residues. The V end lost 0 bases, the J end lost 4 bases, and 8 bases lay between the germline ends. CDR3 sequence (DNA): TGTGCCAGCAGCGTAGGCCTAGGTTACGAGCAGTACTTC. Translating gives CASSVGLGYEQYF.

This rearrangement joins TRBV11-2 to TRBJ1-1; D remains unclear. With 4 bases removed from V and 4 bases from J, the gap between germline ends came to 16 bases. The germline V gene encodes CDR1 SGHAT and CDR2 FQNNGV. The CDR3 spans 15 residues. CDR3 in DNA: TGTGCCAGCAGCTCTCTTCCACTGCTTGGCACTGAAGCTTTCTTT. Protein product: CASSSLPLLGTEAFF.

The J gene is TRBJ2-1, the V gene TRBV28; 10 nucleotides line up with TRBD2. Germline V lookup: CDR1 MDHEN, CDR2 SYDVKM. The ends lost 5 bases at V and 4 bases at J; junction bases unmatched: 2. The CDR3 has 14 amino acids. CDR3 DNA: TGTGCCAGCAGTCTAGCGGGAGAATACAATGAGCAGTTCTTC. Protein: CASSLAGEYNEQFF.

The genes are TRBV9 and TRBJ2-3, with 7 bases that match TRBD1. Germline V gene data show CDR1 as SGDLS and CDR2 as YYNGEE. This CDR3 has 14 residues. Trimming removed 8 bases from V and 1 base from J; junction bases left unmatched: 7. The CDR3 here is CASSGGAGTDTQYF. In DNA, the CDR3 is TGTGCCAGTTCAGGGGGAGCTGGCACAGATACGCAGTATTTT.

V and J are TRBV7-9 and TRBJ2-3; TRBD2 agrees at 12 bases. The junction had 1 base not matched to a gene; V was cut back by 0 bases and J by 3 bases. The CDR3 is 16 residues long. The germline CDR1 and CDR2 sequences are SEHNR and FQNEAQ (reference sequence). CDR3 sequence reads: CASSLALAGGTDTQYF. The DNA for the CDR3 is TGTGCCAGCAGCTTAGCGCTAGCGGGAGGGACAGATACGCAGTATTTT.

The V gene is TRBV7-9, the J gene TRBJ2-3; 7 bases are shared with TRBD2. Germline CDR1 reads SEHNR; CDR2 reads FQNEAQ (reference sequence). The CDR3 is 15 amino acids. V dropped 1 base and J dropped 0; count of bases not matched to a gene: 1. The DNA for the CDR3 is TGTGCCAGCAGCTTAGTTAGCGGGAGCACAGATACGCAGTATTTT. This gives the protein CASSLVSGSTDTQYF. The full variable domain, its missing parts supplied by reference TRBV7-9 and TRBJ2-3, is DTGVSQNPRHKITKRGQNVTFRCDPISEHNRLYWYRQTLGQGPEFLTYFQNEAQLEKSRLLSDRFSAERPKGSFSTLEIQRTEQGDSAMYLCASSLVSGSTDTQYFGPGTRLTVL.

CDR3 sequence (DNA): TGTGCCAGCAGTAAGGCGGGACAGGTTTACAATGAGCAGTTCTTC. It specifies CASSKAGQVYNEQFF. J is TRBJ2-1 and V is TRBV27, with 8 bases fitting TRBD1. The CDR3 contains 15 residues. Germline V gene sequence: CDR1 MNHEY, CDR2 SMNVEV (reference sequence). Trimming took 5 bases from V and 4 from J; bases not matched to a gene: 7.

CDR3 residues: CASSYGYSGANVLTF. CDR3 coding DNA: TGTGCCAGCAGCTACGGGTATTCTGGGGCCAACGTCCTGACTTTC. This chain links TRBV5-6 with TRBJ2-6, with D unresolved. With 3 bases removed from V and 1 base from J, the gap between germline ends came to 8 bases. The CDR3 has 15 amino acids. Germline V CDR1 and CDR2: SGHDT, YYEEEE.

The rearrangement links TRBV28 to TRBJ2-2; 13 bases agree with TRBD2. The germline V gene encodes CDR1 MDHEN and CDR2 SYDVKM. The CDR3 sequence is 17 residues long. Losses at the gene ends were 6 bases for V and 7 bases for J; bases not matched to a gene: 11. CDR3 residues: CASRSQNGLAGVGELFF. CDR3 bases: TGTGCCAGCAGATCCCAAAACGGACTAGCGGGAGTCGGGGAGCTGTTTTTT. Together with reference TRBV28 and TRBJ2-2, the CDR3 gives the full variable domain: DVKVTQSSRYLVKRTGEKVFLECVQDMDHENMFWYRQDPGLGLRLIYFSYDVKMKEKGDIPEGYSVSREKKERFSLILESASTNQTSMYLCASRSQNGLAGVGELFFGEGSRLTVL.

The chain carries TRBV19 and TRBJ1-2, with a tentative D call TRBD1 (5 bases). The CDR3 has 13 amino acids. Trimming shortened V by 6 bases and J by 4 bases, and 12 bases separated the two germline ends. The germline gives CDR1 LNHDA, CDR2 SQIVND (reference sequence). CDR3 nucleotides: TGTGCCAGTAGAAGGGACTTCGCCTATGGCTACACCTTC. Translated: CASRRDFAYGYTF.

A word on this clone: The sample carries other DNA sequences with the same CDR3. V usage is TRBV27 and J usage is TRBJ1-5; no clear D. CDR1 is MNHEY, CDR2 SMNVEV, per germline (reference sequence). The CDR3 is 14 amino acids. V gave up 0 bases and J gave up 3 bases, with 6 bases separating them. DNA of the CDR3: TGTGCCAGCAGTTTATCGGGGTTCAATCAGCCCCAGCATTTT. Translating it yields CASSLSGFNQPQHF.

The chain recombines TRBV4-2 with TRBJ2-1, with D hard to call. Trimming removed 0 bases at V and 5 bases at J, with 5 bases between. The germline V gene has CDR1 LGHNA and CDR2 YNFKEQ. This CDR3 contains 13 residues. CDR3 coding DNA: TGTGCCAGCAGCCAAGATGTCCACAATGAGCAGTTCTTC. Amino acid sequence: CASSQDVHNEQFF.

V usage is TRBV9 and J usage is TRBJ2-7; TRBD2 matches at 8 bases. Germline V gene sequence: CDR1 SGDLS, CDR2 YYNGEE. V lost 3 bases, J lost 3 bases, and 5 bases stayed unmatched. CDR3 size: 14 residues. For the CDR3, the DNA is TGTGCCAGCAGCGCCGGGACTAGAAGCTACGAGCAGTACTTC. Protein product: CASSAGTRSYEQYF.

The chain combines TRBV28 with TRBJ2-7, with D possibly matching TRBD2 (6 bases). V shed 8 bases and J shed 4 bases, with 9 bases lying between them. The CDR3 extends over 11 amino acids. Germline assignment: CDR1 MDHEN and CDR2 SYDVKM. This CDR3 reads CASRSGYEQYF. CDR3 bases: TGTGCCAGCCGTAGCGGATACGAGCAGTACTTC.

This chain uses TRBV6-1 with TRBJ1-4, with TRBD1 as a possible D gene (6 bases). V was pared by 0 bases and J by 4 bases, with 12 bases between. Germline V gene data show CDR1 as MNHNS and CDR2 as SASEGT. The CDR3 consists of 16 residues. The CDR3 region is CASSEAMPRGNEKLFF. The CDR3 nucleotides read TGTGCCAGCAGTGAAGCCATGCCCAGGGGTAATGAAAAACTGTTTTTT.

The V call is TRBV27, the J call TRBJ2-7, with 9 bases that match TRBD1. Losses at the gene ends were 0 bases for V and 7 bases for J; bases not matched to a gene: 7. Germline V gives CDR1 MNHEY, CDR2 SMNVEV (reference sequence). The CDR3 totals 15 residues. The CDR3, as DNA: TGTGCCAGCAGTTTATCCGGGACAGGGCGGTTAGAGCAGTACTTC. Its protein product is CASSLSGTGRLEQYF.

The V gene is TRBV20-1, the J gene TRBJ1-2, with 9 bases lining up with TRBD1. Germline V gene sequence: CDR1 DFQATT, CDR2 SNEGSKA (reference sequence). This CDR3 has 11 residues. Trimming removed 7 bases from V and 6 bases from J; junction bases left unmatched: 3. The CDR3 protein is CSVQGADGYTF. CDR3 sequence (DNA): TGCAGTGTACAGGGGGCGGATGGCTACACCTTC.

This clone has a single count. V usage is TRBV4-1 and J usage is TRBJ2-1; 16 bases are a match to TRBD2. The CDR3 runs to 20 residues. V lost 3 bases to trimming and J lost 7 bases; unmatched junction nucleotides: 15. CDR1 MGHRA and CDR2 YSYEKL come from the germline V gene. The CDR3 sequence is CASSHVPGLAGGPVNNEQFF. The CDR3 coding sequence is TGCGCCAGCAGCCACGTCCCGGGACTAGCGGGAGGGCCGGTAAATAATGAGCAGTTCTTC.

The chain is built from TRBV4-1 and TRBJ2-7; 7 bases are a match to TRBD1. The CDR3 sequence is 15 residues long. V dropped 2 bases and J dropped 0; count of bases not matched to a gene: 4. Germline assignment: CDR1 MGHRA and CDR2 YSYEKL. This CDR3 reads CASSQRQGDSYEQYF. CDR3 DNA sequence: TGCGCCAGCAGCCAAAGACAGGGAGACTCCTACGAGCAGTACTTC.

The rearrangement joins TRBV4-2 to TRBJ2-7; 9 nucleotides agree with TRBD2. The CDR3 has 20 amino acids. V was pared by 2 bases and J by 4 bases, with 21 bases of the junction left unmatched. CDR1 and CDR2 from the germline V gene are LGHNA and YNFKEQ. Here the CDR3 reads CASSQFSHGQEEGLAYEQYF. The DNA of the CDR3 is TGTGCCAGCAGCCAATTTTCCCACGGACAAGAGGAGGGACTAGCTTACGAGCAGTACTTC.

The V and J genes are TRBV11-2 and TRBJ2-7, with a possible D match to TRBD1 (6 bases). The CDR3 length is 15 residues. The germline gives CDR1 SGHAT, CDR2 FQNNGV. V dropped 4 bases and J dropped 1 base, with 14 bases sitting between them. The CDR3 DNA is TGTGCCAGCAGCTCGTACCGGGACATATCCTACGAGCAGTACTTC. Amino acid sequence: CASSSYRDISYEQYF.